Listed below are T cell receptor beta chains from one sample, sequenced in a study of blood T cells in healthy people across ages. TCRdb reanalysed the 5' RACE reads using MiXCR and keeps one entry per CDR3 protein. Counted here are some 920,000 distinct CDR3 sequences, just over 50% occurring once; the ten biggest clones make up around 21%. The sequenced material came from blood. The receptors shown here come from a woman aged 60-75 years in good health. Both conserved end residues are part of each CDR3. The order of the fields is J gene, V gene, CDR3 protein.

J gene: TRBJ2-3; V gene: TRBV12-3/TRBV12-4; CDR3 protein: CASSPASFSTDTQYF
J gene: TRBJ1-2; V gene: TRBV7-9; CDR3 protein: CASSLGRGFYGYTF
J gene: TRBJ1-2; V gene: TRBV7-2; CDR3 protein: CASSLSSFAANYGYTF
J gene: TRBJ2-7; V gene: TRBV7-2; CDR3 protein: CASSLLLLQPGAQYF
J gene: TRBJ2-7; V gene: TRBV9; CDR3 protein: CASSVGGSPVYEQYF
J gene: TRBJ2-7; V gene: TRBV7-2; CDR3 protein: CASSSGLAVTYEQYF
J gene: TRBJ2-3; V gene: TRBV29-1; CDR3 protein: CSWKRGSGGTDTQYF
J gene: TRBJ2-6; V gene: TRBV7-2; CDR3 protein: CASSLMALSGANVLTF
J gene: TRBJ2-3; V gene: TRBV20-1; CDR3 protein: CSARPPDREDTQYF
J gene: TRBJ2-3; V gene: TRBV12-3/TRBV12-4; CDR3 protein: CASTSDTPSTDTQYF
J gene: TRBJ2-3; V gene: TRBV19; CDR3 protein: CASSTLRVDTQYF
J gene: TRBJ2-5; V gene: TRBV20-1; CDR3 protein: CSASSTGDGTQYF
J gene: TRBJ1-2; V gene: TRBV20-1; CDR3 protein: CTYPADRGYTF
J gene: TRBJ2-5; V gene: TRBV3-1; CDR3 protein: CASSHFIGKETQYF
J gene: TRBJ2-1; V gene: TRBV3-1; CDR3 protein: CASSQARGRNSYNEQFF
J gene: TRBJ2-5; V gene: TRBV12-3/TRBV12-4; CDR3 protein: CASSPTGRRETQYF
J gene: TRBJ2-3; V gene: TRBV12-3/TRBV12-4; CDR3 protein: CASSVGVKADTQYF
J gene: TRBJ1-5; V gene: TRBV4-1; CDR3 protein: CAGPARRGQQPQHF
J gene: TRBJ2-4; V gene: TRBV29-1; CDR3 protein: CSVGLAGAKTIQYF
J gene: TRBJ2-3; V gene: TRBV20-1; CDR3 protein: CSASQRRGLDTQYF
J gene: TRBJ2-5; V gene: TRBV2; CDR3 protein: CASSRLQLVYF
J gene: TRBJ2-7; V gene: TRBV12-3/TRBV12-4; CDR3 protein: CASSLGQLGSYEQYF
J gene: TRBJ2-6; V gene: TRBV24-1; CDR3 protein: CATSIRDGTSGANVLTF
J gene: TRBJ2-1; V gene: TRBV4-2; CDR3 protein: CASSQDHGYSYNEQFF
J gene: TRBJ2-1; V gene: TRBV2; CDR3 protein: CASTSGSIPGEEQFF
J gene: -; V gene: TRBV12-3/TRBV12-4; CDR3 protein: CASTTGLGETQYF
J gene: TRBJ1-1; V gene: TRBV5-1; CDR3 protein: CASSADRVFSEAFF
J gene: TRBJ2-7; V gene: TRBV27; CDR3 protein: CASSGYGSEQYF
J gene: -; V gene: TRBV4-1; CDR3 protein: CASSQVGGTYNEQYF
J gene: -; V gene: TRBV11-2; CDR3 protein: CASSYGGTLDEQYF
J gene: TRBJ2-7; V gene: TRBV29-1; CDR3 protein: CSVELGTGEGRSAYEQYF
J gene: TRBJ2-7; V gene: TRBV3-1; CDR3 protein: CASSLIHEQYF
J gene: TRBJ2-1; V gene: TRBV29-1; CDR3 protein: CSVGVAGGTYNEQFF
J gene: TRBJ2-1; V gene: TRBV29-1; CDR3 protein: CSVESRGHEQFF
J gene: TRBJ2-1; V gene: TRBV6-6; CDR3 protein: CASSPLTLSDRYNEQFF
J gene: TRBJ1-2; V gene: TRBV6-6; CDR3 protein: CASSYSAGEGYTF
J gene: TRBJ2-4; V gene: TRBV3-1; CDR3 protein: CASSQGAAKNIQYF
J gene: TRBJ2-3; V gene: TRBV28; CDR3 protein: CASSSLALRGTDTQYF
J gene: TRBJ2-2; V gene: TRBV15; CDR3 protein: CATSGSRGVGGELFF
J gene: TRBJ2-1; V gene: TRBV10-2; CDR3 protein: CASSALTSGSGGEQFF
J gene: TRBJ2-5; V gene: TRBV2; CDR3 protein: CASSDARRTQYF
J gene: TRBJ2-1; V gene: TRBV15; CDR3 protein: CATSRATSGYEQFF
J gene: TRBJ2-1; V gene: TRBV29-1; CDR3 protein: CSVGGSTRLYNEQFF
J gene: TRBJ2-2; V gene: TRBV30; CDR3 protein: CAWSSGRGSGELFF
J gene: TRBJ1-2; V gene: TRBV24-1; CDR3 protein: CATSDPGQGGGYTF
J gene: TRBJ2-5; V gene: TRBV7-9; CDR3 protein: CASSQGLGRQETQYF
J gene: TRBJ2-7; V gene: TRBV7-9; CDR3 protein: CASSLDAAPDSTLYEQYF
J gene: TRBJ1-6; V gene: TRBV20-1; CDR3 protein: CSASKGARSNSPLHF
J gene: TRBJ2-3; V gene: TRBV10-3; CDR3 protein: CAIWRGTSRTDTQYF
J gene: TRBJ2-7; V gene: TRBV7-2; CDR3 protein: CASSLASGPTLGNEQYF
J gene: TRBJ2-7; V gene: TRBV2; CDR3 protein: CASTQGTAYEQYF
J gene: TRBJ2-7; V gene: TRBV25-1; CDR3 protein: CASSDGVGQKYEQYF
J gene: TRBJ2-7; V gene: TRBV7-2; CDR3 protein: CASSLDRGDYEQYF
J gene: TRBJ2-3; V gene: TRBV29-1; CDR3 protein: CSVARGNFADTQYF
J gene: TRBJ2-3; V gene: TRBV7-9; CDR3 protein: CASSPTGTSGTYTDTQYF
J gene: TRBJ2-3; V gene: TRBV4-3; CDR3 protein: CASSLEADANRQYF
J gene: -; V gene: TRBV6-2/TRBV6-3; CDR3 protein: CASSDGQGGHEQYF
J gene: TRBJ2-5; V gene: TRBV20-1; CDR3 protein: CSAKFARQEYF
J gene: TRBJ1-1; V gene: TRBV20-1; CDR3 protein: CSAQETANTEAFF
J gene: TRBJ2-3; V gene: TRBV7-8; CDR3 protein: CASSDLAGGTDTQYF